The TCR beta chain under discussion was sequenced for a study of T cells in Graves' hyperthyroidism and ophthalmopathy. Amplification of TCR beta CDR3 regions was performed using RNA transcripts as template. The TCR CDR3 first-round RT-PCR relied on the HTBI primer set. TCRdb processed the multiplex PCR reads anew with MiXCR; each CDR3 protein has one entry. The table lists hundreds of thousands of distinct CDR3 sequences, about 14% of them singletons. Absent ophthalmopathy progression within 18 months defined stable Graves' hyperthyroidism. From around 11 ml of fresh peripheral blood, PBMCs were isolated. The CDR3 has 13 residues. Trimming shortened V by 7 bases and J by 3 bases, and 16 bases separated the two germline ends. Germline CDR1 SQVTM, CDR2 ANQGSEA.

The rearrangement joins TRBV29-1 to TRBJ2-7, with a tentative D call TRBD2 (6 bases). The TCR was taken from a woman between 40 and 55 years old with Graves' hyperthyroidism. Input material: blood. CDR3 nucleotide sequence: TGCAGCGCCCGTGGAGGGTTGGACTACGAGCAGTACTTC. Residues: CSARGGLDYEQYF.